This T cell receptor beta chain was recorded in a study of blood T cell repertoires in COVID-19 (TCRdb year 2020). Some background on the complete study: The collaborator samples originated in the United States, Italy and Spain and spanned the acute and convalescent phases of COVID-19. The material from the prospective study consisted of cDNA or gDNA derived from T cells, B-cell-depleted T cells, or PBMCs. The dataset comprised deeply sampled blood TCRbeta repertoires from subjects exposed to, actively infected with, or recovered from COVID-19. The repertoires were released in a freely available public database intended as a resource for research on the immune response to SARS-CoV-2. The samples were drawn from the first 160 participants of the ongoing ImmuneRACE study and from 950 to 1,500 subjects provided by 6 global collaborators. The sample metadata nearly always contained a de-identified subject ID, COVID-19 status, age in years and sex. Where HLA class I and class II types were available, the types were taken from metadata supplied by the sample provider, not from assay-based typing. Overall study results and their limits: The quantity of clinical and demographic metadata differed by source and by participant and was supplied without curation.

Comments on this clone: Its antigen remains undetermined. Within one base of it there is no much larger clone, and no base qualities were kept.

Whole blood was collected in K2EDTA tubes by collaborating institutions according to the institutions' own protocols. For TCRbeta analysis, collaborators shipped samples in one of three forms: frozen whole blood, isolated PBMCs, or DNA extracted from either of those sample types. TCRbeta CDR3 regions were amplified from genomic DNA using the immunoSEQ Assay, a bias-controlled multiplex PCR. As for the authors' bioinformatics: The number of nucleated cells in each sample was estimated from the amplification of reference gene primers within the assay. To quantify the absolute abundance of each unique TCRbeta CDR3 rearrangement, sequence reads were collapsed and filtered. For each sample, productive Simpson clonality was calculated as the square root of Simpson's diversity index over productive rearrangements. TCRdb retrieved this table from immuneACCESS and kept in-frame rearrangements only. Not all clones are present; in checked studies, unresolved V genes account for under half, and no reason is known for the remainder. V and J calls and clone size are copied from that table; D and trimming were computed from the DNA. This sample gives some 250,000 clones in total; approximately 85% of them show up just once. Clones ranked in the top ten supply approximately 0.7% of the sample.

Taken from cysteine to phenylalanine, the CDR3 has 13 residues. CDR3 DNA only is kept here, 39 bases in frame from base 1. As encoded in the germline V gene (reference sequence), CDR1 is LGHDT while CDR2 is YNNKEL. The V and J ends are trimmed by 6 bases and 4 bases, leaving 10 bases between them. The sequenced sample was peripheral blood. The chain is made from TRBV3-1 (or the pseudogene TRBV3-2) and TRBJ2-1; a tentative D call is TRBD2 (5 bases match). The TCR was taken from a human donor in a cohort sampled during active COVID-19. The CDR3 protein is CASRPPGYNEQFF. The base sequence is TGTGCCAGCAGGCCGCCGGGGTACAATGAGCAGTTCTTC.